This T cell receptor beta chain came from a study of OX40 agonist ivuxolimab in advanced cancers. Produced via immunoSEQ multiplex PCR; TCRdb's table is partial and in-frame only. The repertoire includes about 68,000 clones, over 80% of them detected once, and about 5.9% sits in the top ten. Looked up from germline, CDR1 is SGDLS and CDR2 is YYNGEE. V dropped 3 bases and J dropped 3 bases, with 13 bases sitting between them. This CDR3 spans 14 amino acids. This chain connects TRBV9 to TRBJ2-7; D possibly matches TRBD1 or TRBD2 (5 bases each). The sequence was collected from an adult with an advanced solid tumor such as melanoma, head and neck, liver or kidney cancer. Sequences were derived from CD4+ or CD8+ T cells sorted from blood, sampled in a trial of the OX40 agonist ivuxolimab. CDR3: CASSAGTNYYEQYF. CDR3 coding DNA: TGTGCCAGCAGCGCAGGGACGAATTACTACGAGCAGTACTTC.